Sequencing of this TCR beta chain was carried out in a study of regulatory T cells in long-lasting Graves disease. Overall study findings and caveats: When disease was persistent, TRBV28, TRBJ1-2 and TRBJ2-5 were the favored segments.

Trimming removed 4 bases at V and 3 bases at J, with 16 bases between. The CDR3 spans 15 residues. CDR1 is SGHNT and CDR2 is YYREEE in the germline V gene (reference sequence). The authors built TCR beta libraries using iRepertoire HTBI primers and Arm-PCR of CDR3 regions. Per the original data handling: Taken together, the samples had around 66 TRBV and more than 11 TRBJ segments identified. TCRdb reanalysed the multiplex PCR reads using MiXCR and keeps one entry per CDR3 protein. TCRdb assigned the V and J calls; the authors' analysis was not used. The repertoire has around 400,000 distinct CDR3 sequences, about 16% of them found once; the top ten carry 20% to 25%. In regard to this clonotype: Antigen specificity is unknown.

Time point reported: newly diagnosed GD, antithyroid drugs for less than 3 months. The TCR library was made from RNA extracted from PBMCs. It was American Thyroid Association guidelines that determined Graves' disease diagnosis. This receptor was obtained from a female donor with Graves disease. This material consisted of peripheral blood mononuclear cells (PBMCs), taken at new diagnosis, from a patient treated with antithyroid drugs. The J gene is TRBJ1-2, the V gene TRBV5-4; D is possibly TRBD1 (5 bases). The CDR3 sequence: CASSIDSSLYYGYTF. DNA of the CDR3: TGTGCCAGCAGCATAGACAGCTCCCTATACTATGGCTACACCTTC.